Sequencing of this T cell receptor (beta chain) was carried out in a study of blood T cell repertoires in COVID-19. Study-level background: Donors in the United States, Italy and Spain gave samples during acute or convalescent COVID-19. Sample material is recorded as cDNA or gDNA derived from T cells, B-cell-depleted T cells, or PBMCs.

Germline values: CDR1 SGHRS, CDR2 YFSETQ. The CDR3 totals 13 residues. Trimming shortened V by 2 bases and J by 7 bases, and 7 bases separated the two germline ends. As originally analysed: How many nucleated cells were present was estimated from reference gene primer amplification. Data came from immunoSEQ multiplex PCR; TCRdb stores just in-frame clones and leaves some out. V, J and clone size are taken as reported in that table, and D and trimming were inferred from the DNA itself. Among tens of thousands of clones listed, 91% were seen once. Only one count was recorded for this clone. This clonotype was sampled from a human donor in a cohort sampled during active COVID-19. The sample taken for sequencing was peripheral blood. The chain carries TRBV5-1 and TRBJ1-6; the D gene is possibly TRBD1 (5 bases). The CDR3 loop reads CASSLQENSPLHF. Written as DNA, the CDR3 is TGCGCCAGCAGCTTACAGGAGAATTCACCCCTCCACTTT.